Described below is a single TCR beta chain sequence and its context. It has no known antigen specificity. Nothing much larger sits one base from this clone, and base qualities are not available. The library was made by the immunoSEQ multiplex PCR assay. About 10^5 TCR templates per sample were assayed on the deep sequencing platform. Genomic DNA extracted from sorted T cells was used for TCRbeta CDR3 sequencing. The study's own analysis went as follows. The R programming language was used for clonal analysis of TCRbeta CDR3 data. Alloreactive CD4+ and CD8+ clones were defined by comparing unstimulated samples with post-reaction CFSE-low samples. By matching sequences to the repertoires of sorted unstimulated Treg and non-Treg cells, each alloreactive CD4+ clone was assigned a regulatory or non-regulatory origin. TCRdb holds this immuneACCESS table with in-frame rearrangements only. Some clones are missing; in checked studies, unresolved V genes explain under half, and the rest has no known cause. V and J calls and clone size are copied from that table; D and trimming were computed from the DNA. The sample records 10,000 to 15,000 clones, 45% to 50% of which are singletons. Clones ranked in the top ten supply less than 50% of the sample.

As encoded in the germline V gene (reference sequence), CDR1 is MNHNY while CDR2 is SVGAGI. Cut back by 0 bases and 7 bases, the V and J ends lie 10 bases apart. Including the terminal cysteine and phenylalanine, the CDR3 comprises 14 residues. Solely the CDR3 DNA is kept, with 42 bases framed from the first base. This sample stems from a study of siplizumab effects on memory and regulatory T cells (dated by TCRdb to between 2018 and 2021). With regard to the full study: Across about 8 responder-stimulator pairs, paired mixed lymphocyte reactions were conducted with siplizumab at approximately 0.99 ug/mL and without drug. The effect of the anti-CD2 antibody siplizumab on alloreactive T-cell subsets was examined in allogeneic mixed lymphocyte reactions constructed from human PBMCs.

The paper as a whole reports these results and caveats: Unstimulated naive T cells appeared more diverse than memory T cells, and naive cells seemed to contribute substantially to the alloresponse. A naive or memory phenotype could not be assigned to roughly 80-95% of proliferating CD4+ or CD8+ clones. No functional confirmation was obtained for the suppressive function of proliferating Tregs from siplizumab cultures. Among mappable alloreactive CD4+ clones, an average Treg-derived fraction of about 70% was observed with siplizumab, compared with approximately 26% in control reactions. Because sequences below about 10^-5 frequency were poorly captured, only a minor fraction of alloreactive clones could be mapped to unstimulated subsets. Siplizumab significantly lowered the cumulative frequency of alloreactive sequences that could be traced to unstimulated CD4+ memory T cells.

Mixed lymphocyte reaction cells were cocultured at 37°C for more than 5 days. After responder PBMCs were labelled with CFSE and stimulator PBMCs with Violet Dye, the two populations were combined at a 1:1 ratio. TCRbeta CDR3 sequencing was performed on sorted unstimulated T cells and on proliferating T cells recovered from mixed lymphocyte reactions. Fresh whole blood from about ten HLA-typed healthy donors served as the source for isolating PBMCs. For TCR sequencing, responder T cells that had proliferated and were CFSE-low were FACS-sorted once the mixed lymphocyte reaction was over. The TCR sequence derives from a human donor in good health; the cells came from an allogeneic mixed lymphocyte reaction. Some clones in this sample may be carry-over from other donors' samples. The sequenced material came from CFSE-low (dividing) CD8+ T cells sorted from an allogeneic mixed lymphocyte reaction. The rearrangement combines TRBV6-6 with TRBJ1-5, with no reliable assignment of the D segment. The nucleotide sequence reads TGTGCCAGCAGTTACTCTGCAGGCGGGCAGCCCCAGCATTTT. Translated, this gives CASSYSAGGQPQHF.